Included here is one TCR beta chain sequence, with context. The PCR contained 60 Vbeta and 13 Jbeta primers. The assay was immunoSEQ multiplex PCR, and TCRdb's table has in-frame clones only and misses some. The sample contains hundreds of thousands of clones, around 89% of which appear only once. This sample was taken from a study of cytomegalovirus exposure and HLA in healthy donors. The CDR3 sequence is 17 residues long. V was clipped by 5 bases and J by 0 bases; unmatched bases: 11. The germline V gene has CDR1 SGHTA and CDR2 FQGNSA. The chain uses TRBV7-2 and TRBJ2-5; the match to TRBD2 covers 8 bases. This receptor was obtained from a woman under 30 in good health and CMV-seronegative. The sample comprised PBMCs. CDR3 DNA sequence: TGTGCCAGCAGCCAGACGGCGGGGGGCCCGTACCAAGAGACCCAGTACTTC. This encodes CASSQTAGGPYQETQYF.